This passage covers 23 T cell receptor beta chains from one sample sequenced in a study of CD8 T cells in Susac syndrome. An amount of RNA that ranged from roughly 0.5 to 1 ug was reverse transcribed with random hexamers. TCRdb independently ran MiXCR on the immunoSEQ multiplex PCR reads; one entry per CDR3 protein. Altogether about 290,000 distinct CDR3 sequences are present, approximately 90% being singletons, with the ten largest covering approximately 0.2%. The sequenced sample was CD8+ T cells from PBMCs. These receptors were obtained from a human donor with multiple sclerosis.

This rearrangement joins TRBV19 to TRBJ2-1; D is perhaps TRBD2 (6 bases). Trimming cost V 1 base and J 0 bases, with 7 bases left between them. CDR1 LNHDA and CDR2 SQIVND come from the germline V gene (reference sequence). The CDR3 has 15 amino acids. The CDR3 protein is CASSIAGVSYNEQFF. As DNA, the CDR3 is TGTGCCAGTAGTATAGCGGGGGTCTCCTACAATGAGCAGTTCTTC.

This CDR3 is CASSLAGTADTQYF. CDR3 sequence (DNA): TGTGCCAGCAGTTTGGCCGGGACAGCAGATACGCAGTATTTT. This sequence joins TRBV27 and TRBJ2-3; TRBD1 matches at 7 bases. In germline, CDR1 is MNHEY, CDR2 SMNVEV (reference sequence). This CDR3 spans 14 amino acids. J was trimmed by 4 bases and V by 3 bases; bases with no gene match: 4.

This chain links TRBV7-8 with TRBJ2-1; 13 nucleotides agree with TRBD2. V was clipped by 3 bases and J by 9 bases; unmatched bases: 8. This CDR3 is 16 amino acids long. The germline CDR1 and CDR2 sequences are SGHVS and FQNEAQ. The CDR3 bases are TGTGCCAGCAGCTTTCCCGGACTAGCGGGAGCCGCTGAGCAGTTCTTC. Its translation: CASSFPGLAGAAEQFF.

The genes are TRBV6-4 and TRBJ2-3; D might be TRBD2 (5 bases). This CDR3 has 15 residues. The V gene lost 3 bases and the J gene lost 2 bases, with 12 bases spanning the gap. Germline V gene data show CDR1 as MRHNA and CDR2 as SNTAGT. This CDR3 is CASSDGDGITDTQYF. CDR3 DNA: TGTGCCAGCAGTGATGGTGACGGGATCACAGATACGCAGTATTTT.

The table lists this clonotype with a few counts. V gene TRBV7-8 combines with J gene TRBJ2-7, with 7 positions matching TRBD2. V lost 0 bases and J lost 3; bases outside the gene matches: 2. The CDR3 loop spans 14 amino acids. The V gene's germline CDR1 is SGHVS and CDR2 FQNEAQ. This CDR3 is CASSLAGRFYEQYF. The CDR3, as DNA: TGTGCCAGCAGCTTAGCCGGGAGGTTCTACGAGCAGTACTTC.

Written as DNA, the CDR3 is TGTGCCAGCAGCTTACAACAAGAAGAGACCCAGTACTTC. This gives the protein CASSLQQEETQYF. The V and J genes are TRBV7-3 and TRBJ2-5; D unresolved. The CDR3 is made up of 13 amino acids. CDR1 and CDR2 (germline): SGHTA, FQGTGA. V was shortened by 2 bases and J by 3 bases, with 7 bases between the two germline ends.

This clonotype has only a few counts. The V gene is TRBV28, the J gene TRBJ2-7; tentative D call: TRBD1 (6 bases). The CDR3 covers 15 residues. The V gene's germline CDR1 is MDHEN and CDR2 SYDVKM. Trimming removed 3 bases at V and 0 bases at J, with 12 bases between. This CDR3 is CASSLGTPSSYEQYF. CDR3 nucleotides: TGTGCCAGCAGTTTGGGGACACCTAGCTCCTACGAGCAGTACTTC.

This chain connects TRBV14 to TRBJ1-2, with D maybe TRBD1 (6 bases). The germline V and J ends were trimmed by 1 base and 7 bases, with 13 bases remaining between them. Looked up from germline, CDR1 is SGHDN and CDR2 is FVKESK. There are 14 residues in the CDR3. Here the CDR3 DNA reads TGTGCCAGCAGCCAAGGATCAGGGGTGGTTGGCTACACCTTC. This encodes CASSQGSGVVGYTF.

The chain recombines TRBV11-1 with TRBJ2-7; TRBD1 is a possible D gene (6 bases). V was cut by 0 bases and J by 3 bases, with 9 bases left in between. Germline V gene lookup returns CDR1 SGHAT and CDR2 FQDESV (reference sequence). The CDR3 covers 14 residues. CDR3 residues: CASSLAQGNYEQYF. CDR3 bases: TGTGCCAGCAGCTTAGCACAGGGAAACTACGAGCAGTACTTC.

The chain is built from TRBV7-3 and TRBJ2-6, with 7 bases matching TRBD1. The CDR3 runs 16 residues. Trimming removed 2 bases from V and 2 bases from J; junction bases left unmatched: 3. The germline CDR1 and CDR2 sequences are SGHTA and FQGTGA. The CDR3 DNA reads TGTGCCAGCAGCTTAGACAGGGAAGCTGGGGCCAACGTCCTGACTTTC. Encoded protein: CASSLDREAGANVLTF.

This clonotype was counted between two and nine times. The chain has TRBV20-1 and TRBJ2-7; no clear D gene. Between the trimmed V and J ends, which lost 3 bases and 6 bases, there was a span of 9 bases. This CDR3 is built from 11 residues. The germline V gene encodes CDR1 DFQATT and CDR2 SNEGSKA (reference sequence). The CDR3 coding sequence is TGCAGTGCTAGTAGCCATTCCGAGCAGTACTTC. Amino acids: CSASSHSEQYF.

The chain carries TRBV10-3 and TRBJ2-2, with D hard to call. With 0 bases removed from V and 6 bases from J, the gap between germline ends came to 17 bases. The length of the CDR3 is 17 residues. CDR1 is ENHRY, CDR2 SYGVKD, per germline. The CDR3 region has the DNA TGTGCCATCAGTGAGTCTCTGGTCAGATACTCATCCGGGGAGCTGTTTTTT. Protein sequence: CAISESLVRYSSGELFF.

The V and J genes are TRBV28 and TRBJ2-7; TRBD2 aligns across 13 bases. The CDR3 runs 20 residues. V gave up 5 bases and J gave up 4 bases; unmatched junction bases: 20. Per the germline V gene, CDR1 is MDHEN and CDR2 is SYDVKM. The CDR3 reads CASSPGLAGDGLAGTYEQYF. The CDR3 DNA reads TGTGCCAGCAGTCCCGGACTAGCGGGAGATGGTTTGGCTGGCACGTACGAGCAGTACTTC.

The CDR3 protein is CASSLGSGSFYNEQFF. CDR3 coding DNA: TGTGCCAGCAGTTTGGGAAGCGGGAGTTTTTACAATGAGCAGTTCTTC. The chain carries TRBV27 and TRBJ2-1, with 8 bases matching TRBD2. J gave up 4 bases and V 3 bases, and 8 bases lay outside the gene matches. Germline assignment: CDR1 MNHEY and CDR2 SMNVEV (reference sequence). This CDR3 has 16 residues.

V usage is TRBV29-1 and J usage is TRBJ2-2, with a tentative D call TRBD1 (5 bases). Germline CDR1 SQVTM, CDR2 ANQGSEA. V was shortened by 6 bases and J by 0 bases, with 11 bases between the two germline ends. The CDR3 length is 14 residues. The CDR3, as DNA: TGCAGCGTCCTAGGGGTCGCGAACACCGGGGAGCTGTTTTTT. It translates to CSVLGVANTGELFF.

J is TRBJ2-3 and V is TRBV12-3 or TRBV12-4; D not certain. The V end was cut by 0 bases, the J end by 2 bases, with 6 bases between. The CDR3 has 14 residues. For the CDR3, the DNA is TGTGCCAGCAGTTTAGCGAGCCACACAGATACGCAGTATTTT. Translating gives CASSLASHTDTQYF.

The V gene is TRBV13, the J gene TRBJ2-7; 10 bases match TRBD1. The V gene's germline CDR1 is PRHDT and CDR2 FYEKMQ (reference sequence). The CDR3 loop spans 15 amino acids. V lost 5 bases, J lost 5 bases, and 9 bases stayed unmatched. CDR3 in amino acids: CASSERQGAANEQYF. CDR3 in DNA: TGTGCCAGCAGCGAAAGACAGGGGGCTGCCAACGAGCAGTACTTC. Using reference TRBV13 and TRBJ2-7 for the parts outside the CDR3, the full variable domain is AAGVIQSPRHLIKEKRETATLKCYPIPRHDTVYWYQQGPGQDPQFLISFYEKMQSDKGSIPDRFSAQQFSDYHSELNMSSLELGDSALYFCASSERQGAANEQYFGPGTRLTVT.

The DNA for the CDR3 is TGTGCCAGTAGCCTCTCGGCCCTTAGCAATCAGCCCCAGCATTTT. Protein: CASSLSALSNQPQHF. V and J are TRBV19 and TRBJ1-5; D gene ambiguous. CDR1 is LNHDA and CDR2 is SQIVND in the germline V gene (reference sequence). V was clipped by 6 bases and J by 0 bases, with 12 bases between them. This CDR3 comprises 15 residues.

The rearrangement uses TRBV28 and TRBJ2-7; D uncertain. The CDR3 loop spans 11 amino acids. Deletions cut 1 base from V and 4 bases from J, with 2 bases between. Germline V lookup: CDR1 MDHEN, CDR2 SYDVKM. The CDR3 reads CASSLLYEQYF. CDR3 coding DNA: TGTGCCAGCAGTTTATTGTACGAGCAGTACTTC.

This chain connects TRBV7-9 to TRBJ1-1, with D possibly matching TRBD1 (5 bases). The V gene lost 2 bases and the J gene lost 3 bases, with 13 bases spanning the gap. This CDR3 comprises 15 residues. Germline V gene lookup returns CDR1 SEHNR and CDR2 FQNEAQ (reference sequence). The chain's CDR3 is CASSLWDAWDTEAFF. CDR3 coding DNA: TGTGCCAGCAGCTTATGGGACGCCTGGGACACTGAAGCTTTCTTT.

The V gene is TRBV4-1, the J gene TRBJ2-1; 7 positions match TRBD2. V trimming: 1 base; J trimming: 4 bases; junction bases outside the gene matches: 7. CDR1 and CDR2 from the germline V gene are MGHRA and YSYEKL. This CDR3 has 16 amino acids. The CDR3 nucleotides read TGCGCCAGCAGCCAAGGCGGGGGTCTCTGGTACAATGAGCAGTTCTTC. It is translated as CASSQGGGLWYNEQFF.

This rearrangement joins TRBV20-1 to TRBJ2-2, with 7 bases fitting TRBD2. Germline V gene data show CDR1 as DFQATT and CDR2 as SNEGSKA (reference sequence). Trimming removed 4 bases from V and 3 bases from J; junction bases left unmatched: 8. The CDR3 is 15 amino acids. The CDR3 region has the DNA TGCAGTGCTACAGCGACTAGCCTCCACACCGGGGAGCTGTTTTTT. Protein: CSATATSLHTGELFF.

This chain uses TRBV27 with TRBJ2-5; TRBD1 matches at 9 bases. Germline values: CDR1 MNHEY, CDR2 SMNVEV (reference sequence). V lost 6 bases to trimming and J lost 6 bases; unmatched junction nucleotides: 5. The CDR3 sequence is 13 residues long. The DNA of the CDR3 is TGTGCCAGCAGACCGGGACAGGGCAAGACCCAGTACTTC. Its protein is CASRPGQGKTQYF.